The 6 T cell receptor beta chains below all came from one sample that was sequenced in a study of T cells in Graves' hyperthyroidism and ophthalmopathy. TCR beta CDR3 sequences were amplified from RNA transcripts. HTBI primers were used for first-round RT-PCR of the TCR CDR3. TCRdb re-called the multiplex PCR reads through MiXCR, storing one row per CDR3 protein. The sample shows some 560,000 distinct CDR3 sequences, about 15% of them seen only once. The specimen was blood. These receptor sequences come from a woman in her twenties or thirties with Graves' hyperthyroidism.

This clonotype was recorded many times. The chain recombines TRBV30 with TRBJ2-1; no clear D gene. Germline CDR1 GTSNPN, CDR2 SVGIG (reference sequence). The CDR3 contains 14 residues. The germline V and J ends were trimmed by 4 bases and 1 base, with 11 bases remaining between them. CDR3 nucleotides: TGTGCCTGGAATCTGAGGCAGTCCTACAATGAGCAGTTCTTC. This translates into CAWNLRQSYNEQFF.

The sample holds many counts of this clonotype. The J gene is TRBJ2-1, the V gene TRBV11-2, with TRBD1 matching 8 bases. CDR1 is SGHAT and CDR2 is FQNNGV in the germline V gene. The CDR3 runs to 14 residues. Germline trimming cut 4 bases from V and 3 bases from J; bases unmatched to any gene: 2. CDR3 in amino acids: CASSSTGVYNEQFF. The DNA for the CDR3 is TGTGCCAGCAGCTCGACAGGGGTCTACAATGAGCAGTTCTTC.

There are a few counts of this clonotype. The J gene is TRBJ2-3, the V gene TRBV7-9; 9 nucleotides match TRBD1. The CDR3 runs to 16 residues. The junction had 4 bases not matched to a gene; V was cut back by 3 bases and J by 0 bases. Germline CDR1 and CDR2: SEHNR and FQNEAQ (reference sequence). CDR3: CASSLNRGLSTDTQYF. CDR3 in DNA: TGTGCCAGCAGCTTGAACAGGGGGCTTAGCACAGATACGCAGTATTTT.

The chain links TRBV11-1 to TRBJ1-1, with D hard to call. Trimming removed 3 bases at V and 5 bases at J, with 7 bases between. Germline-derived CDR1 and CDR2 are SGHAT and FQDESV (reference sequence). This CDR3 spans 12 amino acids. In nucleotides, the CDR3 is TGTGCCAGCAGCTTTAGAAGAACTGAAGCTTTCTTT. It encodes CASSFRRTEAFF.

This clonotype was seen ten or more times. The J gene is TRBJ2-3, the V gene TRBV11-1; 9 nucleotides match TRBD2. CDR1 and CDR2 (germline): SGHAT, FQDESV (reference sequence). The CDR3 consists of 14 residues. V lost 3 bases to trimming and J lost 6 bases; unmatched junction nucleotides: 4. CDR3 sequence: CASSFASGTDTQYF. CDR3 in DNA: TGTGCCAGCAGCTTTGCTAGCGGGACCGATACGCAGTATTTT.

In this sample, this clonotype turned up many times. The rearrangement links TRBV10-3 to TRBJ2-2; 8 bases fit TRBD2. The length of the CDR3 is 17 residues. J was trimmed by 0 bases and V by 6 bases; bases with no gene match: 9. Germline assignment: CDR1 ENHRY and CDR2 SYGVKD. CDR3 DNA: TGTGCCATCAGCGGTAGCGGGATGTTCGCGAACACCGGGGAGCTGTTTTTT. Translating gives CAISGSGMFANTGELFF.